Below, 28 T cell receptor beta chains from the same sample are listed, as sequenced in a study of T cell responses to AZD1222 COVID-19 vaccine. Sequencing was performed with immunoSEQ multiplex PCR; in TCRdb, only in-frame clones are kept and a portion is missing. This table has about 100,000 clones, roughly 87% appearing once. Here the sequenced sample was peripheral blood, taken on day 0 of MenACWY control vaccination. The receptor set was obtained from an adult in good health.

The CDR3 nucleotides are TGCGCCAGCAGCTTGGGCGGCCCGGGCGGGCAGTTCTTC. Residues: CASSLGGPGGQFF. This chain joins TRBV5-1 and TRBJ2-1; D is uncertain. CDR3 length: 13 residues. Germline lookup yields CDR1 SGHRS and CDR2 YFSETQ. V shed 0 bases and J shed 12 bases, with 13 bases lying between them.

This rearrangement joins TRBV2 to TRBJ2-7; no reliable D call. The CDR3 totals 15 residues. V lost 3 bases and J lost 4, with 16 bases in between. Germline V lookup: CDR1 SNHLY, CDR2 FYNNEI. Here the CDR3 reads CASSEVSWPFYEQYF. CDR3 DNA: TGTGCCAGCAGTGAGGTCTCATGGCCCTTTTACGAGCAGTACTTC. Full variable domain (remainder filled in from reference TRBV2 and TRBJ2-7): EPEVTQTPSHQVTQMGQEVILRCVPISNHLYFYWYRQILGQKVEFLVSFYNNEISEKSEIFDDQFSVERPDGSNFTLKIRSTKLEDSAMYFCASSEVSWPFYEQYFGPGTRLTVT.

The chain employs TRBV5-4 and TRBJ2-2; 11 nucleotides agree with TRBD1. The CDR3 runs to 15 residues. Germline CDR1 is SGHNT and CDR2 is YYREEE (reference sequence). J lost 7 bases, V lost 0 bases, and 2 bases had no gene match. The CDR3 loop is CASSLGTGGFGELFF. In DNA form, the CDR3 reads TGTGCCAGCAGCTTGGGGACAGGGGGCTTCGGGGAGCTGTTTTTT.

V is TRBV7-2 and J is TRBJ1-1; D not certain. Germline V gene data show CDR1 as SGHTA and CDR2 as FQGNSA. The CDR3 extends over 15 amino acids. Trimming took 2 bases from V and 0 from J, leaving 10 bases between them. The CDR3, as DNA: TGTGCCAGCAGCTTAAGGAGGCGTGTGAACACTGAAGCTTTCTTT. It yields the protein CASSLRRRVNTEAFF.

V and J are TRBV27 and TRBJ1-5; D not certain. The ends were cut back, 3 bases at V and 3 bases at J, with 9 bases in the middle. This CDR3 spans 14 amino acids. The V gene's germline CDR1 is MNHEY and CDR2 SMNVEV (reference sequence). The CDR3 protein is CASSFGGNNQPQHF. CDR3 bases: TGTGCCAGCAGTTTCGGCGGGAACAATCAGCCCCAGCATTTT.

This rearrangement joins TRBV29-1 to TRBJ2-7; D gene ambiguous. Germline V gene lookup returns CDR1 SQVTM and CDR2 ANQGSEA. The V and J ends lost 7 bases and 0 bases respectively, with 16 bases between them. This CDR3 has 14 residues. CDR3 sequence reads: CSAIKDPSSYEQYF. CDR3 DNA: TGCAGCGCAATAAAGGACCCAAGCTCCTACGAGCAGTACTTC.

This clone occurred once. This rearrangement joins TRBV30 to TRBJ1-1; D remains ambiguous. The CDR3 is 11 amino acids. Trimming stripped 1 base from V and 7 bases from J, with 7 bases between. The germline CDR1 and CDR2 sequences are GTSNPN and SVGIG (reference sequence). The CDR3 reads CAWSAGGEAFF. As DNA, the CDR3 is TGTGCCTGGAGTGCAGGAGGTGAAGCTTTCTTT.

The V call is TRBV28, the J call TRBJ2-7, with TRBD1 identical over 11 bases. Germline V lookup: CDR1 MDHEN, CDR2 SYDVKM. V shed 6 bases and J 3 bases; nucleotides not matched to a gene: 4. The CDR3 covers 14 residues. The CDR3 DNA follows: TGTGCCAGCAGAACCGGGACAGGGGGCTACGAGCAGTACTTC. Protein product: CASRTGTGGYEQYF.

V gene TRBV10-3 combines with J gene TRBJ2-7; D is unclear. The CDR3 sequence is 12 residues long. Trimming took off 3 bases at V and 1 base at J, with 4 bases between the two ends. CDR1 and CDR2 from the germline V gene are ENHRY and SYGVKD. CDR3 coding DNA: TGTGCCATCAGTGAACAGTCCTACGAGCAGTACTTC. Amino acid sequence: CAISEQSYEQYF.

With regard to this clone: Other DNA sequences of this sample code for an identical CDR3. V usage is TRBV15 and J usage is TRBJ1-3, with no clear D. V lost 0 bases to trimming and J lost 2 bases, with 8 bases between them. Germline CDR1 and CDR2: LNHNV and YYDKDF (reference sequence). The CDR3 consists of 15 residues. The chain's CDR3 is CATSRDTGAGNTIYF. In DNA, the CDR3 is TGTGCCACCAGCAGAGATACTGGGGCTGGAAACACCATATATTTT.

The genes are TRBV7-9 and TRBJ1-1; unclear D gene. Trimming removed 3 bases from V and 6 bases from J, with 11 bases in between. This CDR3 is built from 13 residues. The germline V gene encodes CDR1 SEHNR and CDR2 FQNEAQ (reference sequence). Here the CDR3 DNA reads TGTGCCAGCAGCTTGGTCCCGGCCCCTGAAGCTTTCTTT. Translated, it gives CASSLVPAPEAFF.

This clone was observed a single time. The chain carries TRBV5-1 and TRBJ2-1; 12 bases line up with TRBD1. The CDR3 is 15 residues long. The ends lost 5 bases at V and 7 bases at J; junction bases unmatched: 7. CDR1 and CDR2 (germline): SGHRS, YFSETQ. The CDR3 here is CASSQPGQGANEQFF. The CDR3 nucleotides are TGCGCCAGCAGTCAGCCGGGACAGGGGGCTAATGAGCAGTTCTTC.

This sequence joins TRBV6-4 and TRBJ1-1, with D perhaps TRBD1 (5 bases). Germline V gene sequence: CDR1 MRHNA, CDR2 SNTAGT. The CDR3 runs to 14 residues. V was clipped by 3 bases and J by 4 bases, with 12 bases between them. The CDR3 reads CASSEFGGRTEAFF. CDR3 coding DNA: TGTGCCAGCAGTGAGTTTGGGGGACGCACTGAAGCTTTCTTT.

This clone turned up a few times. The rearrangement uses TRBV2 and TRBJ1-6, with D possibly matching TRBD1 (5 bases). Trimming took off 8 bases at V and 5 bases at J, with 10 bases between the two ends. Germline V gene lookup returns CDR1 SNHLY and CDR2 FYNNEI. The CDR3 spans 13 residues. The CDR3 coding sequence is TGTGCCAGCGGGACTACGAATAATTCACCCCTCCACTTT. Amino acid sequence: CASGTTNNSPLHF.

This rearrangement joins TRBV5-1 to TRBJ2-2; 7 bases are a match to TRBD2. This CDR3 spans 16 amino acids. Germline assignment: CDR1 SGHRS and CDR2 YFSETQ. V shed 2 bases and J 1 base; nucleotides not matched to a gene: 5. The CDR3 DNA follows: TGCGCCAGCAGCTTTAGGATAGCGGGGAACACCGGGGAGCTGTTTTTT. This translates into CASSFRIAGNTGELFF.

The chain recombines TRBV18 with TRBJ2-3; D not certain. The CDR3 consists of 14 residues. V was trimmed by 0 bases and J by 6 bases, leaving 10 bases between them. The germline V gene has CDR1 KGHSH and CDR2 LQKENI. The CDR3 region is CASSPPISSDTQYF. The CDR3 DNA reads as TGTGCCAGCTCACCACCGATCTCTTCGGATACGCAGTATTTT.

The CDR3: CASKRGQNNSPLHF. In nucleotides, the CDR3 is TGTGCCAGCAAAAGGGGACAGAATAATTCACCCCTCCACTTT. This chain joins TRBV7-9 and TRBJ1-6; 7 nucleotides match TRBD1. Germline CDR1 reads SEHNR; CDR2 reads FQNEAQ (reference sequence). This CDR3 comprises 14 residues. Germline trimming cut 7 bases from V and 5 bases from J; bases unmatched to any gene: 5.

V gene TRBV4-1 combines with J gene TRBJ2-7; D not resolved. This CDR3 has 15 residues. Germline CDR1 MGHRA, CDR2 YSYEKL. The V end was cut by 0 bases, the J end by 7 bases, with 16 bases between. The DNA of the CDR3 is TGCGCCAGCAGCCAAGAACAACACAGACCCTCGGAGCAGTACTTC. Translating gives CASSQEQHRPSEQYF.

The rearrangement uses TRBV5-1 and TRBJ2-1, with 13 bases fitting TRBD2. Germline V gene data show CDR1 as SGHRS and CDR2 as YFSETQ. Germline trimming cut 4 bases from V and 5 bases from J; bases unmatched to any gene: 6. This CDR3 is 16 amino acids long. The CDR3 loop is CASSITSGGAHNEQFF. The CDR3, as DNA: TGCGCCAGCAGCATAACTAGCGGGGGGGCCCACAATGAGCAGTTCTTC.

The rearrangement links TRBV12-3 or TRBV12-4 to TRBJ1-3; 8 bases are a match to TRBD1. CDR3 length: 11 residues. Trimming cost V 4 bases and J 13 bases; bases outside gene matches: 3. The chain's CDR3 is CASSYGTGIYF. CDR3 coding DNA: TGTGCCAGCAGTTACGGGACAGGAATATATTTT.

There are a few counts of this clone. The chain carries TRBV19 and TRBJ1-1; D remains ambiguous. Germline CDR1 and CDR2: LNHDA and SQIVND (reference sequence). Trimming removed 6 bases at V and 1 base at J, with 15 bases between. The CDR3 extends over 15 amino acids. The CDR3 bases are TGTGCCAGTAGCGTTGCAGGATTCTGGAACACTGAAGCTTTCTTT. Translating gives CASSVAGFWNTEAFF. The full variable domain, its missing parts supplied by reference TRBV19 and TRBJ1-1, is DGGITQSPKYLFRKEGQNVTLSCEQNLNHDAMYWYRQDPGQGLRLIYYSQIVNDFQKGDIAEGYSVSREKKESFPLTVTSAQKNPTAFYLCASSVAGFWNTEAFFGQGTRLTVV.

This chain connects TRBV11-2 to TRBJ1-3; D remains unclear. Trimming pared 1 base from V and 0 bases from J, leaving 13 bases between. The V gene's germline CDR1 is SGHAT and CDR2 FQNNGV. The CDR3 runs 17 residues. The DNA of the CDR3 is TGTGCCAGCAGCTTAGGAGTTTTCGCTGCCTCTGGAAACACCATATATTTT. Its protein is CASSLGVFAASGNTIYF.

The rearrangement uses TRBV27 and TRBJ1-3; D not resolved. In germline, CDR1 is MNHEY, CDR2 SMNVEV (reference sequence). The CDR3 covers 11 residues. With 4 bases removed from V and 7 bases from J, the gap between germline ends came to 5 bases. As DNA, the CDR3 is TGTGCCAGCAGTTCGGGTAACACCATATATTTT. It is translated as CASSSGNTIYF.

The chain links TRBV11-2 to TRBJ2-5, with TRBD1 matching over 7 bases. V shed 0 bases, J shed 4 bases, and the junction held 2 bases outside the gene matches. The germline V gene has CDR1 SGHAT and CDR2 FQNNGV. The CDR3 contains 14 residues. The CDR3 protein is CASSLEPGGETQYF. In DNA form, the CDR3 reads TGTGCCAGCAGCTTAGAACCAGGGGGAGAGACCCAGTACTTC.

The CDR3 region has the DNA TGTGCCAGTAGTAATCAGCGGGGGGATCCCCAGCAGTACTTC. Translation: CASSNQRGDPQQYF. The genes are TRBV19 and TRBJ2-7, with 9 bases fitting TRBD2. CDR1 and CDR2 from the germline V gene are LNHDA and SQIVND (reference sequence). Trimming at V came to 4 bases and at J to 8 bases, leaving 9 bases not matched to a gene. The CDR3 spans 14 residues. The whole variable domain, filled in from reference TRBV19 and TRBJ2-7, reads DGGITQSPKYLFRKEGQNVTLSCEQNLNHDAMYWYRQDPGQGLRLIYYSQIVNDFQKGDIAEGYSVSREKKESFPLTVTSAQKNPTAFYLCASSNQRGDPQQYFGPGTRLTVT.

This clone was recorded only once. The gene calls are TRBV24-1 and TRBJ2-1; 8 bases agree with TRBD1. This CDR3 is 16 amino acids long. V shed 0 bases, J shed 2 bases, and the junction held 2 bases outside the gene matches. Germline assignment: CDR1 KGHDR and CDR2 SFDVKD. The CDR3 reads CATSDLSGGAYNEQFF. DNA of the CDR3: TGTGCCACCAGTGATTTGTCAGGGGGCGCCTACAATGAGCAGTTCTTC.

The chain is built from TRBV10-2 and TRBJ1-5; D possibly corresponds to TRBD1 (5 bases). Trimming removed 0 bases from V and 11 bases from J, with 11 bases in between. Germline values: CDR1 WSHSY, CDR2 SAAADI. The CDR3 consists of 13 residues. CDR3 in DNA: TGCGCCAGCAGTGAGTCGATGGGGGGAGCCCAGCATTTT. Translated: CASSESMGGAQHF.

The chain has TRBV4-3 and TRBJ2-2; a possible D gene is TRBD2 (5 bases). Germline V CDR1 and CDR2: LGHNA, YSLEER. V was trimmed by 4 bases and J by 2 bases, leaving 14 bases between them. The CDR3 sequence is 16 residues long. The CDR3 loop reads CASSLPLRGNTGELFF. CDR3 nucleotides: TGCGCCAGCAGCCTTCCCCTCCGGGGAAACACCGGGGAGCTGTTTTTT.